These T cell receptor beta chains were read from a single sample in a study of T cells in Graves' hyperthyroidism and ophthalmopathy. TCRdb reprocessed the multiplex PCR reads with MiXCR, giving one entry per CDR3 protein. This sample has a few hundred thousand distinct CDR3 sequences, with 20% to 25% found just once. Sequencing was carried out using blood. Source of these receptors: a man in his thirties or forties with Graves' ophthalmopathy. Each CDR3 is given with its conserved first and last residue. Fields, in order: J gene, V gene, clone size, CDR3 length, D gene, CDR3 DNA, CDR3 protein. A D gene is named only where the DNA matches it firmly. A clone size is listed for some rows: how often the clone was seen (once, few, many), or a class if it is expanded.

TRBJ2-1,TRBV3-1,-,22,TRBD1,TGTGCCAGCAGCCGTGCCTTAAACTGGACAGGGGGTAGCCTATCCGACTACAATGAGCAGTTCTTC,CASSRALNWTGGSLSDYNEQFF
TRBJ2-1,TRBV7-3,-,19,TRBD2,TGTGCCAGCAGCTCACCGACTTCGACTAGCTCGAGCTCCTACAATGAGCAGTTCTTC,CASSSPTSTSSSSYNEQFF
TRBJ2-3,TRBV20-1,-,10,-,TGCAGTGCTATCACAGATACGCAGTATTTT,CSAITDTQYF
TRBJ2-1,TRBV30,many,13,TRBD1,TGTGCCTCGGGACAGGGAGCCTACAATGAGCAGTTCTTC,CASGQGAYNEQFF
TRBJ2-5,TRBV5-1,-,14,TRBD1,TGCGCCAGCAGCGTACAGGGGGCCCAAGAGACCCAGTACTTC,CASSVQGAQETQYF
TRBJ2-5,TRBV2,many,14,TRBD1,TGTGCCAGCAGTCGACAGGGGTGGGAAGAGACCCAGTACTTC,CASSRQGWEETQYF
TRBJ2-3,TRBV11-2,few,16,-,TGTGCCAGCAGCTTAGCGCCGTCGAGAGGGGGAGATACGCAGTATTTT,CASSLAPSRGGDTQYF
TRBJ2-1,TRBV5-6,few,17,-,TGTGCCAGCAGTTTGCCCCGTGGAGTCATAGGATACAATGAGCAGTTCTTC,CASSLPRGVIGYNEQFF
TRBJ1-2,TRBV11-2,many,15,TRBD1,TGTGCCAGCAGCACTTATCGGGGACAGGGAGATGGCTACACCTTC,CASSTYRGQGDGYTF
TRBJ2-1,TRBV19,-,16,TRBD2,TGTGCCAGCACGACTAGCGGGAGTGTCACCTACAATGAGCAGTTCTTC,CASTTSGSVTYNEQFF
TRBJ2-7,TRBV5-1,few,16,TRBD2,TGCGCCAGCAGCTCGGGTTTAGCGGGAACAACCTACGAGCAGTACTTC,CASSSGLAGTTYEQYF
TRBJ2-7,TRBV20-1,-,16,-,TGCAGTGCTAGTTTGGCAGCCTCTGGATTCTCCTACGAGCAGTACTTC,CSASLAASGFSYEQYF
TRBJ2-7,TRBV20-1,few,15,TRBD2,TGCAGTGCTAGCCGACTAGCGGGGAGCTCCTACGAGCAGTACTTC,CSASRLAGSSYEQYF
TRBJ2-1,TRBV20-1,many,15,TRBD1,TGCAGTGCTCAACCGGGACAGAGGGCCTACAATGAGCAGTTCTTC,CSAQPGQRAYNEQFF
TRBJ2-3,TRBV19,-,12,TRBD1,TGTGCCACCGAGGGGGCGACAGATACGCAGTATTTT,CATEGATDTQYF
TRBJ1-6,TRBV20-1,-,12,TRBD1,TGCAGTGCTAGGGACAGGGGTTCACCCCTCCACTTT,CSARDRGSPLHF
TRBJ2-7,TRBV6-9,-,13,-,TGTGCCAGCAGTTATTCAGGGAAGTTTGAGCAGTACTTC,CASSYSGKFEQYF
TRBJ2-5,TRBV28,-,14,TRBD2,TGTGCCAGCAGTTTAGGGGAGGGCCTAGAGACCCAGTACTTC,CASSLGEGLETQYF
TRBJ1-1,TRBV6-1,few,13,-,TGTGCCAGCAGCTACGAGTTGAACACTGAAGCTTTCTTT,CASSYELNTEAFF
TRBJ2-3,TRBV10-2,few,18,TRBD2,TGCGCCAGCGGAAGTGGACTAGCGGGGACGTGGGGCACAGATACGCAGTATTTT,CASGSGLAGTWGTDTQYF
TRBJ2-7,TRBV5-1,-,14,-,TGCGCCAGCAGCCCAGGGGAACTATTCCTCGAGCAGTACTTC,CASSPGELFLEQYF
TRBJ2-7,TRBV20-1,few,16,-,TGCAGTGCTAGAGATCCCTCCGGGACGGTCTCCTACGAGCAGTACTTC,CSARDPSGTVSYEQYF
TRBJ2-5,TRBV20-1,-,14,-,TGCAGTGCTACTGGACATAAACCACAAGAGACCCAGTACTTC,CSATGHKPQETQYF
TRBJ2-3,TRBV24-1,-,14,-,TGTGCCACCAGTGCGGCAACCCGCACAGATACGCAGTATTTT,CATSAATRTDTQYF
TRBJ1-4,TRBV7-9,few,13,-,TGTGCCAGCAAGACTCCCACGGGTGAAAAACTGTTTTTT,CASKTPTGEKLFF
TRBJ1-1,TRBV19,-,17,TRBD1,TGTGCCAGTAGTACCGGGACAGGGGGCGGCGTGGTAACTGAAGCTTTCTTT,CASSTGTGGGVVTEAFF
TRBJ2-7,TRBV2,many,15,TRBD1,TGTGCCAGCAGGGCCTGGGACAGCGTAGCCTACGAGCAGTACTTC,CASRAWDSVAYEQYF
TRBJ1-2,TRBV5-1,-,14,-,TGCGCCAGCAGCGGCTTAACAGGGTCTCTCGGCTACACCTTC,CASSGLTGSLGYTF
TRBJ2-1,TRBV28,few,15,TRBD2,TGTGCCAGCAGCTCCCAGTCTAGCGGACTCAATGAGCAGTTCTTC,CASSSQSSGLNEQFF
TRBJ1-5,TRBV4-1,-,19,-,TGCGCCAGCAGTCTGATAGCGGGGGGGCCAATAGGAAACAATCAGCCCCAGCATTTT,CASSLIAGGPIGNNQPQHF
TRBJ1-1,TRBV3-1,many,14,-,TGTGCCAGCAGCCAAGTATCGAGGTACACTGAAGCTTTCTTT,CASSQVSRYTEAFF
TRBJ2-1,TRBV19,-,15,-,TGTGCCAGTATGACCGGCAGGGCCTCATCCAATGAGCAGTTCTTC,CASMTGRASSNEQFF
TRBJ2-3,TRBV7-8,many,17,-,TGTGCCAGCAGCCTACAGGCTGGCGGGATGAGGGCAGATACGCAGTATTTT,CASSLQAGGMRADTQYF
TRBJ2-7,TRBV14,few,15,-,TGTGCCAGCAGCCAAGAGGACGCTAGGCCCTACGAGCAGTACTTC,CASSQEDARPYEQYF
TRBJ2-3,TRBV4-1,-,16,-,TGCGCCAGCAGCCGCAGTTCGAGACACGACACAGATACGCAGTATTTT,CASSRSSRHDTDTQYF
TRBJ2-2,TRBV11-2,-,16,TRBD2,TGTGCCAGCAGCTTTAGGACTAGCGAGTGGGGCGGGGAGCTGTTTTTT,CASSFRTSEWGGELFF
TRBJ2-3,TRBV2,few,15,-,TGTGCCAGCACCCAACTCCCCTCCTTCGGCCATACGCAGTATTTT,CASTQLPSFGHTQYF
TRBJ2-7,TRBV28,-,15,-,TGTGCCAGCAGTTACGCCTCGACGGGACTCTACGAGCAGTACTTC,CASSYASTGLYEQYF
TRBJ1-1,TRBV18,many,12,TRBD1,TGTGCCAGCTCACCGGGACAGACACAAGCTTTCTTT,CASSPGQTQAFF
TRBJ2-3,TRBV24-1,-,15,TRBD1,TGTGCCACCGCCACGACAGGGGGCTCCACAGATACGCAGTATTTT,CATATTGGSTDTQYF